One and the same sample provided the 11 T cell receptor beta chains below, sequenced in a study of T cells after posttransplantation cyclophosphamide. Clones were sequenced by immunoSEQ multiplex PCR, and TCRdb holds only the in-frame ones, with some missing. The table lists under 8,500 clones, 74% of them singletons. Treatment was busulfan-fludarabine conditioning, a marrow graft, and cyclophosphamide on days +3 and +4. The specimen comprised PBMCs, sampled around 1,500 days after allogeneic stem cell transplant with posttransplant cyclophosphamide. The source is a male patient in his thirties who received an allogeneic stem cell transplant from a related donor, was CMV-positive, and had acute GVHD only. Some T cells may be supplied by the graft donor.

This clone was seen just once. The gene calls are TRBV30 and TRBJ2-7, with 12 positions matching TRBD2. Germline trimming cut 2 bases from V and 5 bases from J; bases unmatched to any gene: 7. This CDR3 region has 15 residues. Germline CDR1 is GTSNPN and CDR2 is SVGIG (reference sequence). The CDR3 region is CAWSNLAGGRDEQYF. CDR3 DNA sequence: TGTGCCTGGAGTAATCTAGCGGGGGGGCGGGACGAGCAGTACTTC.

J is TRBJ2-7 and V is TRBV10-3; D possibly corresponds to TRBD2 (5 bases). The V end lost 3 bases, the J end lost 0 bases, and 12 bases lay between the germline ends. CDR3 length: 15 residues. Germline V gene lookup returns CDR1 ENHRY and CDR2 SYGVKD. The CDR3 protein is CAISDHSGDSYEQYF. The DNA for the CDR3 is TGTGCCATCAGTGACCATTCCGGGGACTCCTACGAGCAGTACTTC.

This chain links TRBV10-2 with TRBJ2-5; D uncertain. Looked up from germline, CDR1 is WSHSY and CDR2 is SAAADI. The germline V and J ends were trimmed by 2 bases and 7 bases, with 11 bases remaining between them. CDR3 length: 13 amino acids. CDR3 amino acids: CASSERQDGTQYF. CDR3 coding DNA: TGCGCCAGCAGTGAGAGGCAGGATGGGACCCAGTACTTC.

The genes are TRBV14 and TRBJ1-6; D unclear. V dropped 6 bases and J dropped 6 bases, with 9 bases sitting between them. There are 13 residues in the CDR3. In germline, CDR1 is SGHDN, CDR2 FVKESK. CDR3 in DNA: TGTGCCAGCAGAGTCGGAGTTAATTCACCCCTCCACTTT. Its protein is CASRVGVNSPLHF.

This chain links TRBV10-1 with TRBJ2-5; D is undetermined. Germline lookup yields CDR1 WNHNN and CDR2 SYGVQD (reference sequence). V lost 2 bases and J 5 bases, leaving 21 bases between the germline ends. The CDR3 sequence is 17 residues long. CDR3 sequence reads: CASSEAANVALSETQYF. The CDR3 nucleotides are TGCGCCAGCAGTGAGGCGGCAAATGTAGCTTTATCCGAGACCCAGTACTTC.

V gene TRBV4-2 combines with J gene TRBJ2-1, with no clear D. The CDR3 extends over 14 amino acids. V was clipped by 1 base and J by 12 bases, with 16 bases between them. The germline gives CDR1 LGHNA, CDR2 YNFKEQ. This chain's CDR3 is CASSQGSGATSQFF. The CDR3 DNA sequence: TGTGCCAGCAGCCAAGGCTCCGGAGCCACCTCGCAGTTCTTC.

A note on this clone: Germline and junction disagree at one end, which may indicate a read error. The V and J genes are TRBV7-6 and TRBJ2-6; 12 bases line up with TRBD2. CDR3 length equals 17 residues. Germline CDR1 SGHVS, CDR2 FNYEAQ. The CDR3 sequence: CASSLALAGGGANVLTF. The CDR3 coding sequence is TGTGCCAGCAGCCTAGCACTAGCGGGGGGTGGGGCCAACGTCCTGACTTTC.

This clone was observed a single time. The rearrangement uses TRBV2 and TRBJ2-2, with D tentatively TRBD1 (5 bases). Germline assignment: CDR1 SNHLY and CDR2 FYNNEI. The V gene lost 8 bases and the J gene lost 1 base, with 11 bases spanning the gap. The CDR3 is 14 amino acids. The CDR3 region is CASGTGQNTGELFF. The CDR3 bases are TGTGCCAGCGGTACAGGCCAGAACACCGGGGAGCTGTTTTTT.

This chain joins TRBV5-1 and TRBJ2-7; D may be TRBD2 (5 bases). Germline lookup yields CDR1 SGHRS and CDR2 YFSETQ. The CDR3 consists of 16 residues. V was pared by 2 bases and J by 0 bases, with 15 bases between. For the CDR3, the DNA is TGCGCCAGCAGCTTATCCCGGGGTTTAAGCTCCTACGAGCAGTACTTC. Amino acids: CASSLSRGLSSYEQYF. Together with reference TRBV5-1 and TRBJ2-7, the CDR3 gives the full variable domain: KAGVTQTPRYLIKTRGQQVTLSCSPISGHRSVSWYQQTPGQGLQFLFEYFSETQRNKGNFPGRFSGRQFSNSRSEMNVSTLELGDSALYLCASSLSRGLSSYEQYFGPGTRLTVT.

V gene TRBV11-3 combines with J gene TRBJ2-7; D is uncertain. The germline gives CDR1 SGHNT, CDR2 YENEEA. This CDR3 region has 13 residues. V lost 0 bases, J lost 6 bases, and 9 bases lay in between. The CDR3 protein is CASSLDSSAEQYF. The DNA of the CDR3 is TGTGCCAGCAGCTTAGACTCCAGTGCCGAGCAGTACTTC.

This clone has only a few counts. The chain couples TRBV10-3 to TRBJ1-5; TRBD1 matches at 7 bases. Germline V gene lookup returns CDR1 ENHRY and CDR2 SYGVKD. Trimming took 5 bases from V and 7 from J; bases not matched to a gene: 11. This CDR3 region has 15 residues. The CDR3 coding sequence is TGTGCCATCAGTTCACTCCCGACAGGGCAACAGCCCCAGCATTTT. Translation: CAISSLPTGQQPQHF.